This T cell receptor (beta chain) was observed in a study of human T cells and chemical hapten exposure (dated by TCRdb to about 2021). Context from the whole study: For sensitization, 2% DPC in acetone was applied to an approximately 2 cm by approximately 2 cm area of upper inner arm skin. Patch tests used Finn chambers with 0.01% DPC on the upper back, scored after 6 days by International Contact Dermatitis Research Group standards. Libraries were pooled for sequencing, and variation in per-sample TCR yields was attributed mainly to small differences in library volumes within the pool. Peripheral blood TCR repertoire changes were tracked in vivo in alopecia patients during primary and secondary sensitization to the hapten diphenylcyclopropenone (DPC). The patient cohort, mostly female, included alopecia areata with under or over 50% scalp involvement, alopecia totalis and alopecia universalis. About 28 alopecia patients gave blood for TCR sequencing at one to four time points (pre-sensitization, 2, 6 and 24 weeks). Throughout the study period of roughly 24 weeks, patients also received therapeutic DPC doses to the scalp every week. Blood samples were taken from patients before sensitization (week 0) and then at 2, 6 and about 24 weeks after DPC sensitization. Overall study outcomes, separate from this receptor: DPC sensitization did not change the number of TCRs with a frequency above 1 in 1000, and there was no evidence of changes in global repertoire structure. All patients had alopecia, a presumed autoimmune disease, so their immune response might differ from that of healthy individuals. After repeated subsampling, changes were observed in the strength of the expansion versus patch-test correlation and in the threshold at which the correlation became significant. Patch test score was positively correlated with the number of PT1 expanded TCRs, with significance at thresholds 8, 16 and 32 but not at 4. Significantly more large CDR3 similarity clusters were formed by expanded TCRs than by pre-sensitization or healthy control sets, consistent with antigen-driven responses.

The library was obtained by RACE. Sequencing relied on a NextSeq 500. During library preparation, unique molecular identifiers were attached to individual cDNA molecules so that TCRs could be counted in a quantitative, reproducible way. Both TCR alpha and TCR beta chains were sequenced from each blood RNA sample. As for how the authors treated the data: Samples had a median of approximately 93,000 TCRs, with a range from roughly 23,224 to 750,000. V, J and CDR3 annotation of the TCR reads was carried out using the Decombinator software suite. For the PS versus PT1 abundance plots, all samples were subsampled to the same number of TCRs (28,000). TCRs were defined as expanded if absent before sensitization and observed at least eight times at the 2-week time point. TCRdb reprocessed the public reads (quality trimming at Q25 with fastp, clone calling with MiXCR) and kept in-frame beta chains. Each record represents a unique CDR3 protein, reported with the most common genes and DNA among its rows. What appears here as the V and J calls and clone size reflects TCRdb's work, not the paper's. The sample table contains some 84,000 distinct CDR3 sequences; only one count was recorded for roughly a tenth of them. The top ten clonotypes cover around 5% of the sample.

V is cut back by 5 bases and J by 7 bases, with 12 bases in the junction unmatched. The germline V gene encodes CDR1 DFQATT and CDR2 SNEGSKA (reference sequence). Including cysteine and phenylalanine, the CDR3 has 15 amino acids. Only the CDR3 portion is preserved as DNA: 45 bases, with reading frame beginning at the first base. This specimen's time point label, interpreted: patch test 2, 6 weeks after DPC sensitization. Reading the label with the study, this specimen's treatment or condition is: therapeutic diphenylcyclopropenone sensitization with weekly scalp DPC. Blood at each patch-test visit was drawn before the patch test was applied. To be eligible, patients had to be aged 18 to 70, diagnosed with alopecia and judged suitable for DPC therapy, while pregnant patients were excluded. Total RNA was isolated from unfractionated whole blood collected in Tempus Blood RNA tubes. This clonotype has at least ten counts. Its antigen has not been determined. No clone much larger than this one lies a single base away; base qualities are absent.

The chain is made from TRBV20-1 and TRBJ2-7; the central 12 bases match TRBD2. Source: whole blood, taken in connection with sensitization to the hapten diphenylcyclopropenone (DPC). This TCR was recovered from a woman aged 50 to 60 with alopecia areata. Some clones in this sample may be carry-over from other donors' samples. The nucleotides are TGCAGTGCTCCTACCCTAGCGGGAGGGCCGCGTGAGCAGTACTTC. This is translated as CSAPTLAGGPREQYF.